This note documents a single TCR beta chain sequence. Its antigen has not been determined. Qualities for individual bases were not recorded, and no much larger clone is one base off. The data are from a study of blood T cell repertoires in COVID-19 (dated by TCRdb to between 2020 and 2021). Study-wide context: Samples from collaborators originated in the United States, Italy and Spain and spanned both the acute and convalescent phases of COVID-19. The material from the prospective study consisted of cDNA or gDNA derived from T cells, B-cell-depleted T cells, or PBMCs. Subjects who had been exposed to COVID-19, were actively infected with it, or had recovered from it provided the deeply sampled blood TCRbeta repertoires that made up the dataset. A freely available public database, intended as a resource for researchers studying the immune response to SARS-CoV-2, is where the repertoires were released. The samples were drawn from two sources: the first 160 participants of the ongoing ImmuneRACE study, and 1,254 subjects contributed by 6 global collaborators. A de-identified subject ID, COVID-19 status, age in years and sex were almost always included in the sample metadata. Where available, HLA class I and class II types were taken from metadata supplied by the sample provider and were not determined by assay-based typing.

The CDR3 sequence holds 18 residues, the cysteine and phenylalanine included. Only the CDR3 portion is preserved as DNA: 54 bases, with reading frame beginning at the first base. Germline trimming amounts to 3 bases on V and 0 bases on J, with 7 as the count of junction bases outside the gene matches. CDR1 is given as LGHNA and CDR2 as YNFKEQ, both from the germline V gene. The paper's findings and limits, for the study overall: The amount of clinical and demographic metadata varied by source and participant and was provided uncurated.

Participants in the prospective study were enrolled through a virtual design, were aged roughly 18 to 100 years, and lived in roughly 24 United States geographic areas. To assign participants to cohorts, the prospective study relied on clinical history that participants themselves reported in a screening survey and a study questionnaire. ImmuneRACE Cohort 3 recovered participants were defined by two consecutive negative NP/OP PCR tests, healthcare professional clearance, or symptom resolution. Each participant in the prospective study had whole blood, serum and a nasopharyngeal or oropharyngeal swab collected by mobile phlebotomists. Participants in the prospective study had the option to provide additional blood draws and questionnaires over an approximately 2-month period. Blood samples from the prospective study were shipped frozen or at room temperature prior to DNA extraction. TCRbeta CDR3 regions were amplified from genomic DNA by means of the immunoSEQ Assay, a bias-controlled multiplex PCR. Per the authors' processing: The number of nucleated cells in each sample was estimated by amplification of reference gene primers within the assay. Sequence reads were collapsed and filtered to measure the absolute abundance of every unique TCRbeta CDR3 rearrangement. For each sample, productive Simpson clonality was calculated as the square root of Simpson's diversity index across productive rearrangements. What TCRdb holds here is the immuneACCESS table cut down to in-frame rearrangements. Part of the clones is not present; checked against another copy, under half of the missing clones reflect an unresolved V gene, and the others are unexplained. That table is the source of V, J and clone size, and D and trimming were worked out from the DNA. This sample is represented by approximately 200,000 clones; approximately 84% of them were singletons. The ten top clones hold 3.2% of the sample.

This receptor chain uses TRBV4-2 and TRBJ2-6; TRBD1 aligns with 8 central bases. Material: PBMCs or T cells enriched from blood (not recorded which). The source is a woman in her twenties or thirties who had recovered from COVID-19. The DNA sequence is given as TGTGCCAGCAGCCAGGCCGGGACAGGCAACTCTGGGGCCAACGTCCTGACTTTC. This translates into CASSQAGTGNSGANVLTF.